This passage covers 25 T cell receptor beta chains from one sample sequenced in a study of T-cell memory formation after mild COVID-19. A single record per CDR3 protein comes from TCRdb applying MiXCR to the 5' RACE reads. The sample lists 350,000 to 450,000 distinct CDR3 sequences, roughly 24% occurring once. The specimen sequenced was PBMCs or a T cell subset sorted from them (not recorded which). These receptors all stem from an adult woman who had mild COVID-19 (a few samples of this study predate the infection). Cell type and time point are not known.

This clonotype was seen a few times. The chain combines TRBV5-6 with TRBJ1-1, with D hard to call. Germline CDR1 reads SGHDT; CDR2 reads YYEEEE. The CDR3 extends over 12 amino acids. The germline V and J ends were trimmed by 3 bases and 5 bases, with 8 bases remaining between them. CDR3 loop: CASSSGWTEAFF. The CDR3 bases are TGTGCCAGCAGCTCCGGGTGGACTGAAGCTTTCTTT. Variable domain in full (rest from reference TRBV5-6 and TRBJ1-1): DAGVTQSPTHLIKTRGQQVTLRCSPKSGHDTVSWYQQALGQGPQFIFQYYEEEERQRGNFPDRFSGHQFPNYSSELNVNALLLGDSALYLCASSSGWTEAFFGQGTRLTVV.

The chain joins TRBV11-2 to TRBJ2-1; no clear D gene. CDR3 length equals 13 residues. Per the germline V gene, CDR1 is SGHAT and CDR2 is FQNNGV. V lost 8 bases, J lost 2 bases, and 10 bases lay in between. DNA for the CDR3: TGTGCCAGCGGCTCGGAAGCCTACAATGAGCAGTTCTTC. This codes for CASGSEAYNEQFF. The complete variable domain, with remaining parts taken from reference TRBV11-2 and TRBJ2-1, reads EAGVAQSPRYKIIEKRQSVAFWCNPISGHATLYWYQQILGQGPKLLIQFQNNGVVDDSQLPKDRFSAERLKGVDSTLKIQPAKLEDSAVYLCASGSEAYNEQFFGPGTRLTVL.

This clonotype turned up a few times. The chain employs TRBV4-3 and TRBJ2-1; D gene unclear. The CDR3 runs 15 residues. The V and J ends lost 0 bases and 9 bases respectively, with 15 bases between them. Germline CDR1 reads LGHNA; CDR2 reads YSLEER. The CDR3, as DNA: TGCGCCAGCAGCCAAGATCTTTGGCCCTCGGGTGAGCAGTTCTTC. It codes for CASSQDLWPSGEQFF.

This clonotype was observed a few times. The J gene is TRBJ2-7, the V gene TRBV5-1; D may be TRBD1 (6 bases). With 4 bases removed from V and 2 bases from J, the gap between germline ends came to 10 bases. The CDR3 is 13 amino acids. Looked up from germline, CDR1 is SGHRS and CDR2 is YFSETQ. Written as DNA, the CDR3 is TGCGCCAGCAGCGGGGACACCCCCTACGAGCAGTACTTC. Its translation is CASSGDTPYEQYF.

The chain combines TRBV19 with TRBJ1-1; TRBD1 aligns across 9 bases. CDR3 length: 14 residues. CDR1 and CDR2 (germline): LNHDA, SQIVND (reference sequence). V lost 6 bases to trimming and J lost 6 bases; unmatched junction nucleotides: 8. In nucleotides, the CDR3 is TGTGCCAGTAGCCTGACAGGGGGATTTGCTGAAGCTTTCTTT. Residues: CASSLTGGFAEAFF.

The CDR3 region is CATSTLSGGTDTQYF. The CDR3 coding sequence is TGTGCCACCAGCACCCTCTCCGGTGGAACAGATACGCAGTATTTT. The V gene is TRBV15, the J gene TRBJ2-3; D remains ambiguous. There are 15 residues in the CDR3. With 4 bases removed from V and 3 bases from J, the gap between germline ends came to 14 bases. Germline V gene data show CDR1 as LNHNV and CDR2 as YYDKDF (reference sequence).

This clonotype was recorded a few times. This chain uses TRBV20-1 with TRBJ2-1; D ambiguous. V lost 2 bases, J lost 0 bases, and 11 bases lay in between. The CDR3 runs to 15 residues. CDR1 DFQATT and CDR2 SNEGSKA come from the germline V gene (reference sequence). The DNA for the CDR3 is TGCAGTGCTAGAATTCTCGCTGCCTCCTACAATGAGCAGTTCTTC. It is translated as CSARILAASYNEQFF.

This clonotype was counted ten times or more. This chain links TRBV5-1 with TRBJ2-7; the D gene is possibly TRBD1 (6 bases). With 2 bases removed from V and 4 bases from J, the gap between germline ends came to 10 bases. Germline CDR1 SGHRS, CDR2 YFSETQ. The length of the CDR3 is 13 residues. CDR3 sequence (DNA): TGCGCCAGCAGCTTTGGGGGCCGGTACGAGCAGTACTTC. Residues: CASSFGGRYEQYF.

This clonotype was detected once. This rearrangement joins TRBV18 to TRBJ2-1, with D perhaps TRBD1 or TRBD2 (5 bases each). The CDR3 spans 12 residues. Germline V gene sequence: CDR1 KGHSH, CDR2 LQKENI. The V end lost 5 bases, the J end lost 13 bases, and 15 bases lay between the germline ends. CDR3 amino acids: CASSASGSFQFF. The CDR3 DNA follows: TGTGCCAGCTCAGCTTCAGGGAGCTTCCAGTTCTTC.

The chain carries TRBV6-6 and TRBJ2-7; 7 positions agree with TRBD1. Per germline, CDR1 MNHNY and CDR2 SVGAGI (reference sequence). V shed 5 bases, J shed 6 bases, and the junction held 4 bases outside the gene matches. The CDR3 totals 12 residues. For the CDR3, the DNA is TGTGCCAGCAGTGAACAGGGGCTCGAGCAGTACGTC. Encoded protein: CASSEQGLEQYV.

The chain combines TRBV12-3 or TRBV12-4 with TRBJ1-6, with TRBD1 identical over 8 bases. This CDR3 is built from 15 residues. After removal of 6 bases from V and 10 bases from J, the junction contained 11 bases not matched to a gene. The CDR3 spells CASSLTRGQGSPLHF. In nucleotides, the CDR3 is TGTGCCAGCAGCTTAACCAGGGGGCAGGGATCACCCCTCCACTTT.

The chain employs TRBV2 and TRBJ1-1, with 12 positions matching TRBD1. Per the germline V gene, CDR1 is SNHLY and CDR2 is FYNNEI. Trimming cost V 10 bases and J 4 bases; bases outside gene matches: 7. The CDR3 totals 14 residues. The CDR3 coding sequence is TGTGCCATCTCGGGACAGGGGGCATTCACTGAAGCTTTCTTT. This sequence encodes CAISGQGAFTEAFF. The full variable domain, rest sourced from reference TRBV2 and TRBJ1-1, is EPEVTQTPSHQVTQMGQEVILRCVPISNHLYFYWYRQILGQKVEFLVSFYNNEISEKSEIFDDQFSVERPDGSNFTLKIRSTKLEDSAMYFCAISGQGAFTEAFFGQGTRLTVV.

The DNA for the CDR3 is TGTGCTAGTGGTTTGGTACTAGGTCCGGCGACAGGGGTCCCCTATGGCTACACCTTC. It encodes CASGLVLGPATGVPYGYTF. The V gene is TRBV12-5, the J gene TRBJ1-2; TRBD1 aligns across 8 bases. The V gene end was trimmed by 0 bases and the J gene end by 4 bases; junction bases not matched to a gene: 16. This CDR3 is built from 19 residues. The germline gives CDR1 LGHNT, CDR2 FRNRAP.

The V gene is TRBV27, the J gene TRBJ2-1, with a possible D match to TRBD1 (6 bases). V was shortened by 6 bases and J by 9 bases, with 24 bases between the two germline ends. From germline, CDR1 is MNHEY and CDR2 SMNVEV (reference sequence). The CDR3 length is 16 residues. CDR3 DNA: TGTGCCAGCAGCCCCCGGGACGGGACAACCACTGGTGAGCAGTTCTTC. It is translated as CASSPRDGTTTGEQFF.

This clonotype was seen only once. Mismatch with germline at one junction end may stem from a read error. V and J are TRBV7-7 and TRBJ2-7, with a weak D call TRBD1 (6 bases). In germline, CDR1 is SSHAT, CDR2 FNYEAQ (reference sequence). The CDR3 is 15 amino acids. The CDR3 nucleotides are TGTGCTAGCAGCTTGCATCCGGGACAAACCTACGAGCAGTACTTC. Translated: CASSLHPGQTYEQYF.

The chain is built from TRBV7-9 and TRBJ1-1, with D unclear. The length of the CDR3 is 15 residues. CDR1 SEHNR and CDR2 FQNEAQ come from the germline V gene (reference sequence). Trimming removed 1 base at V and 1 base at J, with 10 bases between. The CDR3 protein is CASSLEAIQNTEAFF. The CDR3 DNA reads as TGTGCCAGCAGCTTAGAAGCAATCCAGAACACTGAAGCTTTCTTT.

This clonotype showed up just a few times. V and J are TRBV7-9 and TRBJ2-5; TRBD2 aligns across 8 bases. The trim removed 8 bases at V and 4 bases at J, leaving 9 bases unmatched. The CDR3 consists of 14 residues. Germline lookup yields CDR1 SEHNR and CDR2 FQNEAQ (reference sequence). CDR3 nucleotide sequence: TGTGCCAGCTCCGGGGTAGCGGGACTAGAGACCCAGTACTTC. It is translated as CASSGVAGLETQYF.

The rearrangement uses TRBV5-1 and TRBJ1-1; 9 bases match TRBD1. V lost 4 bases to trimming and J lost 0 bases; unmatched junction nucleotides: 7. CDR1 is SGHRS, CDR2 YFSETQ, per germline. The length of the CDR3 is 16 residues. CDR3 amino acids: CASSETDRGMNTEAFF. CDR3 nucleotide sequence: TGCGCCAGCAGCGAGACGGACAGGGGCATGAACACTGAAGCTTTCTTT.

The sample holds a few counts of this clonotype. The J gene is TRBJ2-7, the V gene TRBV20-1; the D gene is possibly TRBD1 (5 bases). With 7 bases removed from V and 2 bases from J, the gap between germline ends came to 12 bases. CDR1 is DFQATT and CDR2 is SNEGSKA in the germline V gene (reference sequence). The CDR3 extends over 12 amino acids. CDR3 coding DNA: TGCAGTGGACGGACACCGGCCTACGAGCAGTACTTC. It translates to CSGRTPAYEQYF.

This clonotype was counted between two and nine times. The CDR3 region is CATSDFSGTSANNEQFF. The CDR3 nucleotides read TGTGCCACCAGTGATTTTTCCGGGACTAGCGCGAACAATGAGCAGTTCTTC. The chain recombines TRBV24-1 with TRBJ2-1, with 10 nucleotides matching TRBD2. Germline V lookup: CDR1 KGHDR, CDR2 SFDVKD. This CDR3 has 17 residues. The V and J ends lost 1 base and 5 bases, in that order; junction bases with no gene match: 7.

This clonotype was counted ten times or more. The V and J genes are TRBV7-8 and TRBJ2-1, with D possibly being TRBD2 (6 bases). V was clipped by 5 bases and J by 5 bases, with 16 bases between them. The CDR3 runs to 15 residues. In germline, CDR1 is SGHVS, CDR2 FQNEAQ. The CDR3 loop is CASSAGLLNHNEQFF. In nucleotides, the CDR3 is TGTGCCAGCAGCGCGGGACTGCTAAATCACAATGAGCAGTTCTTC.

The rearrangement uses TRBV29-1 and TRBJ1-1; D is unclear. V was trimmed by 0 bases and J by 3 bases, leaving 11 bases between them. This CDR3 comprises 14 residues. Looked up from germline, CDR1 is SQVTM and CDR2 is ANQGSEA. The DNA for the CDR3 is TGCAGCGTTGAAGATGGGGTCCGGGACACTGAAGCTTTCTTT. It translates to CSVEDGVRDTEAFF.

This clonotype was counted between two and nine times. The chain carries TRBV12-3 or TRBV12-4 and TRBJ1-3; a possible D gene is TRBD1 (5 bases). V lost 8 bases and J 0 bases, leaving 14 bases between the germline ends. CDR3 length: 15 amino acids. This chain's CDR3 is CASRTQGVSGNTIYF. The CDR3 DNA reads TGTGCCAGCCGCACCCAGGGTGTCTCTGGAAACACCATATATTTT.

This clonotype was seen more than once but under ten times. J is TRBJ2-3 and V is TRBV20-1, with D perhaps matching TRBD2 (6 bases). The CDR3 extends over 17 amino acids. Germline CDR1 is DFQATT and CDR2 is SNEGSKA (reference sequence). Trimming took 3 bases from V and 5 from J, leaving 24 bases between them. The CDR3 is CSASPVLADIREDTQYF. The CDR3, as DNA: TGCAGTGCTAGCCCCGTTTTAGCGGACATTAGGGAAGATACGCAGTATTTT.

The table lists this clonotype with a few counts. V and J are TRBV7-7 and TRBJ2-7, with a tentative D call TRBD2 (5 bases). Trimming removed 4 bases from V and 0 bases from J, with 16 bases in between. The CDR3 sequence is 16 residues long. CDR1 SSHAT and CDR2 FNYEAQ come from the germline V gene (reference sequence). The CDR3 is CASSSSDRRVSYEQYF. In DNA, the CDR3 is TGTGCCAGCAGCTCATCTGACCGGCGGGTCTCCTACGAGCAGTACTTC.